A selection of T cell receptor beta chains follows, all from one sample in a study of shared clonotypes between healthy human individuals. Clones were sequenced by immunoSEQ multiplex PCR, and TCRdb holds only the in-frame ones, with some missing. The sample lists 1.5 million to 2.5 million clones, about 95% seen once, with approximately 1.2% in the top ten. Sequencing was performed on naive CD8+ T cells sorted from blood. Receptors originate from a man aged 18 to 29 in good health. CDR3s include the opening cysteine and the closing phenylalanine or tryptophan. A D gene is named only where the DNA matches it firmly. Clone size is given for some rows only: seen once, a few or many times, or a class if the clone is expanded.

clone size	D gene	V gene	J gene	CDR3 protein	CDR3 DNA
NA	NA	TRBV27	TRBJ2-7	CASSSAGRNSYEQYF	TGTGCCAGCAGTTCTGCGGGGAGAAATTCCTACGAGCAGTACTTC
NA	TRBD2	TRBV7-2	TRBJ2-7	CASSTPGGSEQYF	TGTGCCAGCAGCACTCCGGGGGGTAGCGAGCAGTACTTC
NA	NA	TRBV4-3	TRBJ1-1	CASSQDPGANTEAFF	TGCGCCAGCAGCCAAGATCCGGGGGCGAACACTGAAGCTTTCTTT
NA	TRBD2	TRBV19	TRBJ2-7	CASSIFLAGAYEQYF	TGTGCCAGTAGTATATTCCTAGCGGGAGCCTACGAGCAGTACTTC
NA	NA	TRBV5-8	TRBJ1-1	CASSLVTPNTEAFF	TGTGCCAGCAGCTTGGTAACACCTAACACTGAAGCTTTCTTT
NA	TRBD2	TRBV4-3	TRBJ2-3	CASSQGPGGSWDTQYF	TGCGCCAGCAGCCAAGGCCCGGGCGGGAGCTGGGATACGCAGTATTTT
NA	TRBD2	TRBV27	TRBJ2-5	CASSPSGGGETQYF	TGTGCCAGCAGCCCTAGCGGGGGCGGGGAGACCCAGTACTTC
NA	NA	TRBV6-5	TRBJ1-1	CASSQGRNTEAFF	TGTGCCAGCAGTCAGGGACGGAACACTGAAGCTTTCTTT
NA	NA	TRBV6-1	TRBJ2-7	CASSEVNGYEQYF	TGTGCCAGCAGTGAAGTGAACGGCTACGAGCAGTACTTC
NA	TRBD2	TRBV5-4	TRBJ2-7	CASSLAPPSGGYEQYF	TGTGCCAGCAGCTTGGCTCCCCCTAGCGGGGGTTACGAGCAGTACTTC
NA	TRBD1	TRBV6-1	TRBJ2-7	CATTGQVMEQYF	TGTGCCACCACGGGACAGGTAATGGAGCAGTACTTC
NA	TRBD1	TRBV28	TRBJ1-2	CASRIWGTDYGYTF	TGTGCCAGCAGGATTTGGGGGACAGACTATGGCTACACCTTC
NA	NA	TRBV29-1	TRBJ2-7	CSALGGRGSYEQYF	TGCAGCGCCCTTGGTGGGAGAGGGTCCTACGAGCAGTACTTC
NA	TRBD2	TRBV4-1	TRBJ2-1	CASSLLRGGSGSNSYNEQFF	TGCGCCAGCAGCCTTCTCAGGGGGGGTAGCGGGAGTAACTCCTACAATGAGCAGTTCTTC
NA	NA	TRBV10-1	TRBJ2-7	CASSESGTHYEQYF	TGCGCCAGCAGTGAGTCCGGGACTCACTACGAGCAGTACTTC
NA	NA	TRBV7-9	TRBJ2-7	CASSEGGPSSYEQYF	TGTGCCAGCAGCGAAGGGGGGCCTTCTTCCTACGAGCAGTACTTC
few	TRBD1	TRBV4-1	TRBJ1-5	CASSLRATGTGHQPQHF	TGCGCCAGCAGCCTTAGAGCCACCGGGACAGGGCATCAGCCCCAGCATTTT
NA	TRBD2	TRBV7-2	TRBJ2-3	CASSLDPSGVQDTQYF	TGTGCCAGCAGCTTAGATCCTAGCGGGGTCCAGGATACGCAGTATTTT
NA	NA	TRBV6-5	TRBJ2-7	CASSYAHGWDYEQYF	TGTGCCAGCAGTTACGCCCATGGCTGGGACTACGAGCAGTACTTC
NA	NA	TRBV27	TRBJ2-5	CASRKLAAQETQYF	TGTGCCAGCAGGAAGCTAGCCGCACAAGAGACCCAGTACTTC
NA	NA	TRBV11-2	TRBJ2-6	CASSLDLNPQEPGANVLTF	TGTGCCAGCAGCTTAGATTTGAACCCACAAGAGCCTGGGGCCAACGTCCTGACTTTC
NA	NA	TRBV7-9	TRBJ1-1	CASGTAFEGTEAFF	TGTGCCAGCGGCACCGCGTTTGAGGGGACTGAAGCTTTCTTT